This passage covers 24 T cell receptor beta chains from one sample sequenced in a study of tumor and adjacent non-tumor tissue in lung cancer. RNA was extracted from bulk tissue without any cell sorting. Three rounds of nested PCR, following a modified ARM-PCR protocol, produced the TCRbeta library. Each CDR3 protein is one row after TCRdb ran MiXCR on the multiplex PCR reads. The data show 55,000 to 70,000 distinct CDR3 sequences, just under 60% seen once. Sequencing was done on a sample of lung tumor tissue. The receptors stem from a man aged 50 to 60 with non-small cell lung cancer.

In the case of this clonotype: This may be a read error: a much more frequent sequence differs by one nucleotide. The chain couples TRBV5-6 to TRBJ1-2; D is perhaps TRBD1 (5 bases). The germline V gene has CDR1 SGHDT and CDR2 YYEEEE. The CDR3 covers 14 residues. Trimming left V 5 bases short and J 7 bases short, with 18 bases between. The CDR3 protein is CASRKKGDGAGYTF. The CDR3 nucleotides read TGTGCCAGCAGGAAAAAAGGGGATGGAGCTGGCTACACCTTC.

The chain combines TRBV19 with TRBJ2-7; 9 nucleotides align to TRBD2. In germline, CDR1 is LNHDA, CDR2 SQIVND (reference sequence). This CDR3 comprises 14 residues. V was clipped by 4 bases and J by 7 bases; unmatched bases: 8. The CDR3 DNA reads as TGTGCCAGTAGTACGTCGCGGGAGGGGGGAGAGCAGTACTTC. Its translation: CASSTSREGGEQYF.

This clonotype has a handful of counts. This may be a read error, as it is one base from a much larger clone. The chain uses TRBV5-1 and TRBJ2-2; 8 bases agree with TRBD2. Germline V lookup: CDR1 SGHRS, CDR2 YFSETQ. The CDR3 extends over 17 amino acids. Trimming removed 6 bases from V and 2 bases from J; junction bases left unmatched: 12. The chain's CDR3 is CASKWTSRSPNTGELFF. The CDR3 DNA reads TGCGCCAGCAAATGGACTAGCAGGAGTCCAAACACCGGGGAGCTGTTTTTT. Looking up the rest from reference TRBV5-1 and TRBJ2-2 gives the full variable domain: KAGVTQTPRYLIKTRGQQVTLSCSPISGHRSVSWYQQTPGQGLQFLFEYFSETQRNKGNFPGRFSGRQFSNSRSEMNVSTLELGDSALYLCASKWTSRSPNTGELFFGEGSRLTVL.

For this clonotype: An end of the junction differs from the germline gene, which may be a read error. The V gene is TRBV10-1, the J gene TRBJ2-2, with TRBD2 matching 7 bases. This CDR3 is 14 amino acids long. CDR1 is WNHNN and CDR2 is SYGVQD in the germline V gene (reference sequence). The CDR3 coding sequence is TGCGCCAGCTGTGAAGCGGGATACACCGGGGAACTGCTTTTT. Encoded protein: CASCEAGYTGELLF.

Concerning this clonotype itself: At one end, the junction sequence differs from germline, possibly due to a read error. CDR3: CASTLLEGGETQCF. CDR3 nucleotides: TGTGCCAGCACTCTCTTGGAGGGCGGCGAGACCCAGTGTTTC. The rearrangement uses TRBV6-5 and TRBJ2-5; D is perhaps TRBD2 (6 bases). The germline V gene encodes CDR1 MNHEY and CDR2 SVGAGI. The CDR3 extends over 14 amino acids.

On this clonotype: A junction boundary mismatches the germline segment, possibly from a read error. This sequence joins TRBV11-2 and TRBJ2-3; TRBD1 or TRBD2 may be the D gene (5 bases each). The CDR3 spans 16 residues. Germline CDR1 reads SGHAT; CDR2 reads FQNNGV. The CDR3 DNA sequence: TGTGCCGGCAGCTTAGGGGTGTTATCTAGCACGGATACGCGGTATTTT. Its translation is CAGSLGVLSSTDTRYF. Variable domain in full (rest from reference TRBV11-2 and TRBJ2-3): EAGVAQSPRYKIIEKRQSVAFWCNPISGHATLYWYQQILGQGPKLLIQFQNNGVVDDSQLPKDRFSAERLKGVDSTLKIQPAKLEDSAVYLCAGSLGVLSSTDTRYFGPGTRLTVL.

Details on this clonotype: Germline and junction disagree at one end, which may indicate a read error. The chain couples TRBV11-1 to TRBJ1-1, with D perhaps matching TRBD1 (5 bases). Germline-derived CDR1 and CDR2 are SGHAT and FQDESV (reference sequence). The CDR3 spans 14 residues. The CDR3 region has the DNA TGTGACAGCATCCGCGACAGCCCCAACACTGAAGCTTTCTTT. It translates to CDSIRDSPNTEAFF.

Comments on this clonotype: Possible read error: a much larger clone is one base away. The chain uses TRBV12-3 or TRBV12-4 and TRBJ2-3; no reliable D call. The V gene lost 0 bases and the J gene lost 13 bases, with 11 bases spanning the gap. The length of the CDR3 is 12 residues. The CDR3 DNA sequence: TGTGCCAGCAGTTTAGCTGAGCTAAAGAAGTATTTT. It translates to CASSLAELKKYF.

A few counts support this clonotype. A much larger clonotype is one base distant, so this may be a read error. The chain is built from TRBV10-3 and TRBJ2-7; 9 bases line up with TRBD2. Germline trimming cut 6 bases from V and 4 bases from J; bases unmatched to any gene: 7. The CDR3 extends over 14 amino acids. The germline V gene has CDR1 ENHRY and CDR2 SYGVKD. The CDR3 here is CAISQISGSYEQYF. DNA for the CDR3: TGTGCCATCAGCCAGATTAGCGGGAGTTACGAGCAGTACTTC.

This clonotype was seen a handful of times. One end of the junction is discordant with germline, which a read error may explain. CDR3 coding DNA: TGCGTCAGCAGCTTGATGTCTAGCGGGTATATCCAAGAGACCCAGTATTTC. This encodes CVSSLMSSGYIQETQYF. The V call is TRBV5-1, the J call TRBJ2-5; 8 bases line up with TRBD2. Germline CDR1 and CDR2: SGHRS and YFSETQ. The CDR3 extends over 17 amino acids.

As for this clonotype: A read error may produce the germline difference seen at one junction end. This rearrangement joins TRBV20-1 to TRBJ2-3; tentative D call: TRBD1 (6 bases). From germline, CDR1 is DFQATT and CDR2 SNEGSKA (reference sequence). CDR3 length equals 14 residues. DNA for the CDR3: TGCAGTGCCAGAGGCTACGACAGGTCGGATACGCAGTATTTT. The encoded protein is CSARGYDRSDTQYF.

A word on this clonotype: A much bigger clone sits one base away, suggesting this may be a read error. The CDR3 DNA follows: TGTGCCAGCAGCCGGGGACAGTGTACAGATACGCAGTATTTT. Its protein product is CASSRGQCTDTQYF. The V gene is TRBV5-4, the J gene TRBJ2-3, with 7 bases that match TRBD1. The CDR3 loop spans 14 amino acids. V dropped 4 bases and J dropped 3; count of bases not matched to a gene: 5. Germline CDR1 SGHNT, CDR2 YYREEE (reference sequence).

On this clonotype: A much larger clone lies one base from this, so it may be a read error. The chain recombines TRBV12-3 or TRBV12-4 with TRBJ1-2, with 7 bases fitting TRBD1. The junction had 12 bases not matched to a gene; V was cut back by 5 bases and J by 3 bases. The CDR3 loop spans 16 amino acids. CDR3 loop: CASSKGSRGQYYGYTF. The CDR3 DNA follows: TGTGCCAGCAGTAAAGGCTCAAGGGGGCAGTACTATGGCTACACCTTC.

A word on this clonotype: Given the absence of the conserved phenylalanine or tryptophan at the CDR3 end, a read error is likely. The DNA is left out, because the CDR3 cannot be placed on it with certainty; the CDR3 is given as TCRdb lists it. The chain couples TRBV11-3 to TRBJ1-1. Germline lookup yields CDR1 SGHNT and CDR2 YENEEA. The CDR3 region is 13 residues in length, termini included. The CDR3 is CASSMDLNTEAIL.

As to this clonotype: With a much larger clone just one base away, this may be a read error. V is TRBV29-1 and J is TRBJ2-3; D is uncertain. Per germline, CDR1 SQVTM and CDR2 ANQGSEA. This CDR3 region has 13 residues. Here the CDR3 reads CSADRLPVDTRYF. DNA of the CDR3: TGCAGCGCCGACCGGCTCCCCGTCGATACGCGGTATTTT.

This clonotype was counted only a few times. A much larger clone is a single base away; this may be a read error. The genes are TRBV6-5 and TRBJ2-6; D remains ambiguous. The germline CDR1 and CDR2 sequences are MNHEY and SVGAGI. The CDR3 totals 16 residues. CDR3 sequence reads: CASSSRARSEANVLTF. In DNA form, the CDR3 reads TGTGCCAGCAGTTCCCGGGCCCGCTCTGAGGCCAACGTCCTGACTTTC.

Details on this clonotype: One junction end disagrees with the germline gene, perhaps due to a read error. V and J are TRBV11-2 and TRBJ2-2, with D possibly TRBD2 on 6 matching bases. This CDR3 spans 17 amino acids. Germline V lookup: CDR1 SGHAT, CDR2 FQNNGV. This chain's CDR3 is CACSSSGWTFLAGELFF. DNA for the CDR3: TGTGCCTGCAGCTCGAGCGGGTGGACCTTCTTAGCCGGGGAGCTGTTTTTT.

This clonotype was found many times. CDR3 sequence reads: CASSLAGNSQPQHF. DNA for the CDR3: TGTGCCAGCAGCTTGGCAGGGAACAGTCAGCCCCAGCATTTT. This chain connects TRBV5-6 to TRBJ1-5, with a possible D match to TRBD1 (5 bases). The CDR3 runs 14 residues. V shed 0 bases and J shed 6 bases, with 10 bases lying between them. CDR1 is SGHDT and CDR2 is YYEEEE in the germline V gene.

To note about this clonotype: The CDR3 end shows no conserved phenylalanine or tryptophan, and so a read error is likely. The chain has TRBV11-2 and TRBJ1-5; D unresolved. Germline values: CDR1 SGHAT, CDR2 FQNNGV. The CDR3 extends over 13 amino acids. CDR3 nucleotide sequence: TGTGCCAACAGCTTAGATCATAATCAGCCCCAGCATTGT. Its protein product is CANSLDHNQPQHC.

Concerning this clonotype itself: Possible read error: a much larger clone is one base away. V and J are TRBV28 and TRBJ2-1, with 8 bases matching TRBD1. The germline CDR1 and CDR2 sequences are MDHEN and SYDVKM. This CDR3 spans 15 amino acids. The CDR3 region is CTSRPDRGPYNEQFF. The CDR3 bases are TGTACCAGCAGACCCGACAGGGGCCCCTACAATGAGCAGTTCTTC.

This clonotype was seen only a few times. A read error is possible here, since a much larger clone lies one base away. The CDR3 coding sequence is TGCAGCGTTTTAAAGAACACTGGAGCTTTCTTT. Translating gives CSVLKNTGAFF. This rearrangement joins TRBV29-1 to TRBJ1-1, with D hard to call. The CDR3 loop spans 11 amino acids. Looked up from germline, CDR1 is SQVTM and CDR2 is ANQGSEA. Based on the CDR3 plus reference TRBV29-1 and TRBJ1-1, the full variable domain is SAVISQKPSRDICQRGTSLTIQCQVDSQVTMMFWYRQQPGQSLTLIATANQGSEATYESGFVIDKFPISRPNLTFSTLTVSNMSPEDSSIYLCSVLKNTGAFFGQGTRLTVV.

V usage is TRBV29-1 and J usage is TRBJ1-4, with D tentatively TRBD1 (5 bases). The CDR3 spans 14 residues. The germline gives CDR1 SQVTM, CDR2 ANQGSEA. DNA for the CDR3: TGCGGCGCACAGGCATTTGCAACTAATGAAAAACTGTTTTTT. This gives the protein CGAQAFATNEKLFF.

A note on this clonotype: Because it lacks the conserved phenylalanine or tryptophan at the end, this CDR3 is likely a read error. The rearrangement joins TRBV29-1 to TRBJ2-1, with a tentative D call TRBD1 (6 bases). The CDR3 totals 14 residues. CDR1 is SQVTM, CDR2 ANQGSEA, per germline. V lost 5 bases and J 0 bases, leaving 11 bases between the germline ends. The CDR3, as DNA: TGCAGCGTTAAAGGGGGTCTCTCCTACAATGAGCAGTTCCTC. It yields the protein CSVKGGLSYNEQFL.

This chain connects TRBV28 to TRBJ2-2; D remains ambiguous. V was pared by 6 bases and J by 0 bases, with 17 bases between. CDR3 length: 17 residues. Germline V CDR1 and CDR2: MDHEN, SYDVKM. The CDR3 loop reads CASRGTLIAANTGELFF. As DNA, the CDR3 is TGTGCCAGCAGGGGCACATTGATAGCTGCGAACACCGGGGAGCTGTTTTTT.